This paragraph reports one TCR beta chain. The specificity of this receptor is unknown. No base quality values were provided; no much bigger clone lies one nucleotide off. The data were taken from a study of blood T cell repertoires in COVID-19 (dated by TCRdb to about 2020). Some background on the complete study: The collaborator samples originated in the United States, Italy and Spain and spanned the acute and convalescent phases of COVID-19. The prospective study material was composed of cDNA or gDNA derived from T cells, B-cell-depleted T cells, or PBMCs. The samples were drawn from two sources: the first 160 participants of the ongoing ImmuneRACE study, and 950 to 1,500 subjects contributed by 6 global collaborators. The repertoires were made available in a free public database intended to serve as a resource for research on the immune response to SARS-CoV-2. Nearly every sample came with metadata listing a de-identified subject ID, COVID-19 status, age in years and sex. Where available, HLA class I and class II types were taken from metadata supplied by the sample provider and were not determined by assay-based typing. The dataset comprised deeply sampled blood TCRbeta repertoires from subjects exposed to, actively infected with, or recovered from COVID-19.

TCRbeta CDR3 regions were amplified from genomic DNA using the immunoSEQ Assay, a bias-controlled multiplex PCR. The authors' pipeline ran thus. Within the assay, amplification of reference gene primers was used to estimate how many nucleated cells each sample contained. Sequence reads were collapsed and filtered to measure the absolute abundance of every unique TCRbeta CDR3 rearrangement. For each sample, productive Simpson clonality was calculated by taking the square root of Simpson's diversity index across productive rearrangements. TCRdb retrieved this table from immuneACCESS and kept in-frame rearrangements only. Not all clones are present; in checked studies, unresolved V genes account for under half, and no reason is known for the remainder. That table supplies the V and J calls and clone size; D and trimming were determined from the DNA. For this sample the table gives approximately 190,000 clones, of which roughly 88% were detected only once. Together, the top ten hold roughly 6.2% of the sample.

A second Seattle source provided samples from volunteer blood donors who had recovered from COVID-19. Whole blood was collected in K2EDTA tubes by collaborating institutions according to the institutions' own protocols. For TCRbeta analysis, collaborator samples were shipped as frozen whole blood, as isolated PBMCs, or as DNA extracted from either sample type. Findings and caveats that apply to the study as a whole: The amount of clinical and demographic metadata varied by source and participant and was provided uncurated.

The CDR3 measures 15 amino acids from cysteine to phenylalanine. The entry retains the CDR3 DNA only, 45 bases that are in frame from base 1. V is pruned by 4 bases and J by 5 bases, leaving 10 bases of the junction without a gene match. Based on the germline V gene (reference sequence), the CDR1 and CDR2 sequences are SEHNR and FQNEAQ. Recombination joined TRBV7-9 with TRBJ2-7; TRBD2 agrees with 8 junctional bases. This clonotype originated in a woman aged 35 to 49 who had recovered from COVID-19. The material sequenced was peripheral blood. In nucleotides, the sequence is TGTGCCAGCAGCTCCTCCGGGACTAGTTTAGACGAGCAGTACTTC. Its protein product is CASSSSGTSLDEQYF.